This T cell receptor (beta chain) was captured in a study of beta chain features in type 1 diabetes (dated by TCRdb to 2016 to 2019). Study-wide context: Patients and healthy donors did not differ in mean age, gender distribution, total cell number or subset yield. Naive and central memory subsets were obtained from all 28 donors, but regulatory and stem cell-like memory subsets were isolated from only 8 patients and roughly 8 healthy donors. A total of some 100,000,000 sorted cells were examined across all samples, and a strong correlation was observed between cell number per subset and RNA yield. In the study, recently diagnosed type 1 diabetes patients and matched healthy donors were compared on the TCRB repertoires of their sorted circulating CD4+ T cell subsets.

Paper-wide results and their limitations: Only small numbers of individuals were included in the HLA sub-analyses, which left unresolved whether HLA type had any influence on TCRB rearrangement. Naive, central memory and regulatory TCRB repertoires appeared to be more alike among patients than among healthy donors. At VDJ recombination sites, patients with type 1 diabetes made fewer insertions and deleted more nucleotides, a pattern implying thymic rearrangement abnormalities. Type 1 diabetes patients showed a moderate but significant shortening of TCRB CDR3 length in all four CD4+ subsets. PCR might favor shorter templates, but patient and control samples were amplified and corrected together, so any skew would affect both groups equally. Because cDNA was sequenced instead of genomic DNA, activated cells with high expression could be over-represented, although the groups did not differ in activation or CD3 levels.

Each donor gave one peripheral blood draw, roughly 110 mL on average, collected into heparinised tubes. Using a panel that included CD45RO, CCR7, CD25, CD127, CD95 and CD27, naive, central memory, regulatory and stem cell-like memory CD4+ T cells were sorted on a BD FACSAria II. Purity was above 98% for every sorted population. Right away, PBMCs were isolated by Lymphoprep density gradient centrifugation and were stained directly, with no culture step. So that batch effects would be minimized, each experiment stained and sorted samples in pairs, pairing one healthy donor with one patient. This clone was observed a few times. It has no known antigen specificity. Base-call qualities are not available, and no considerably larger clone is one nucleotide away. The entire amount of isolated RNA was reverse transcribed using the High Capacity cDNA Reverse Transcription Kit, so the sequenced TCRB transcripts were expressed ones. Deep immunoSEQ sequencing was performed on naive, central memory and regulatory T cell samples, with an average of roughly 3.3 million total reads per sample. Sorted cells were lysed in RLT buffer and RNA was extracted with DNase-treated RNeasy Micro or Mini kits, depending on cell number. To prevent cross-contamination, each cell subset was processed individually, whereas patient and healthy donor samples were processed jointly. The immunoSEQ multiplex PCR was used to amplify TCRB sequences from cDNA, yielding 87-bp fragments that span the CDR3 region. The amplicons were sequenced using the Illumina HiSeq platform. The study's processing was this. Synthetic template baselines were used to correct PCR bias computationally, reads within Hamming distance 2 were collapsed together, and singletons that could not be merged were discarded. Reads were aligned against IMGT to assign V, D and J genes, CDR3 length and insertions or deletions at six rearrangement sites. Within each subset, clonotype counts were normalized to sorted cell number, and only after that were true diversity and Gini coefficients computed with the tcR R package. The overlap coefficient, calculated on TCRB nucleotide sequences, was used to measure repertoire sharing. Out-of-frame TCRB sequences from naive cells were analyzed as a proxy for the pre-selection repertoire. TCRdb holds this immuneACCESS table with in-frame rearrangements only. Some clones are missing; in checked studies, unresolved V genes explain under half, and the rest has no known cause. The DNA was the basis for D and trimming; V, J and clone size are from that table. This sample holds roughly 230,000 clones; 9.6% were observed only once. The ten largest clonotypes hold about 0.03% of the sample.

Based on the germline V gene (reference sequence), the CDR1 and CDR2 sequences are GTSNPN and SVGIG. V loses 1 base of germline sequence and J loses 2 bases, and the interval between the two ends is 9 bases. The CDR3 starts with the cysteine, ends with the phenylalanine, and has 14 residues. Left in the record is the CDR3 DNA by itself, 42 bases read in frame from the first base. Sequenced material: naive CD4+ T cells from blood. The sample's cell subset or site label is to be understood as: true naive CD4+ T cells. The TCR sequence derives from a woman between 18 and 29 years old in good health. Recombination linked TRBV30 to TRBJ1-3; no D gene can be assigned with confidence. In nucleotide form, the sequence is TGTGCCTGGAGTGAGGGAGAAGCTGGAAACACCATATATTTT. Translated, it gives CAWSEGEAGNTIYF.